This T cell receptor beta chain emerged from a study of naive and memory T cell subsets listed by TCRdb under 2017. In the study overall: An open-source, UMI-based TCR alpha and beta sequencing pipeline was applied to sorted naive and memory peripheral blood T cell subsets. RNA was DNase-treated and reverse transcribed with TCR constant-region primers, mostly using SuperScript III. The results of the functional CMV T cell responses matched the IgG serology results in every case.

The full study reports these points: Single alpha or beta chain sequences, rather than paired alpha/beta receptors, were used to define clonotypes. No ground truth was available to validate the repertoire findings for the naive and memory subsets. In both CD4 and CD8 cells, the Gini index increased while Shannon and inverse Simpson diversity decreased from naive through CM, EM and EMRA. Following error correction, more than 95% of naive TCR sequences occurred only once, which made naive abundance distributions much steeper than those of memory subsets. A power law was followed by TCR abundance, with an exponent that differed between naive and memory subsets but was consistent across the three individuals. RNA-based TCR counts may be affected by expression changes linked to T cell activation and differentiation.

Library method: UMI-ligation and nested PCR. To cover both TRBC1 and TRBC2, the beta constant-region primer consisted of an equimolar mix of two oligonucleotides. A single-stranded oligonucleotide bearing the SP2 primer plus a 12-nucleotide UMI was ligated onto the 3' end of the cDNA by T4 RNA ligase 1. Four rounds of PCR, combining the SP2 primer with nested alpha and beta constant-region primers, were used to amplify the ligated cDNA. The ligation reaction was kept at 16 degrees C for roughly 20-24 hours. PCR2 was typically performed as a SYBR Green qPCR and was stopped at a predetermined threshold so that over-amplification was prevented. All purifications after the first were performed with Agencourt AMPure XP magnetic beads. Libraries were quantified by Qubit and checked on a TapeStation, with a main peak expected near 650 bp. Pooled libraries were sequenced on an Illumina MiSeq with v2 2x251 paired-end kits, typically giving roughly 0.9-2.1 million reads per sample. Each sample was pooled at about 4.2 nM, and roughly 5-7% PhiX was included to help cluster recognition. In the original analysis: V and J genes were assigned to Demultiplexor-processed FASTQ reads by Decombinator through tag matching, with a single base-pair mismatch being allowed. Collapsinator used UMIs to correct both sequencing errors and frequency errors arising from PCR heterogeneity. TCRs were translated and CDR3s were extracted from the conserved cysteine to the FGXG phenylalanine by CDR3Translator, with non-productive sequences being flagged. Gini, Shannon entropy and inverse Simpson indices were computed after subsampling the repertoires to the same number of UMI-defined TCRs. Within the linear range, a power law was fitted to clonotype abundance distributions using maximum likelihood. For one naive CD8 sample, the pipeline and MIGEC produced similar UMI counts, unique TCR numbers and clonal distributions. The repertoires were searched for 5,500 to 8,000 CMV-associated CDR3 sequences that had been compiled from VDJdb and a published dataset. The public reads were quality trimmed at Q25 with fastp and then assembled into clones with MiXCR by TCRdb, keeping productive beta chains. A single entry per CDR3 protein holds the most common genes and DNA from its merged rows. TCRdb assigned the V and J calls; the authors' analysis was not used. The sample table records 81,000 or so distinct CDR3 sequences; 7% of these occur just once. The ten most abundant clones make up 1.5% to 2% of the sample.

As regards this clonotype: It lacks a known antigen. No qualities accompany the bases; no much larger clone lies one base away.

From the second PCR step onward, the TCR alpha chain libraries and the TCR beta chain libraries were amplified separately. CMV status of each donor was established by measuring IFNgamma production from CD4+ T cells after fresh PBMCs were stimulated overnight with CMV viral lysate. Miltenyi beads were used first to positively select CD4 T cells, and CD8 T cells were then positively selected from the CD4-negative fraction. Cells stained for CD3, CD4, CD8, CD45RA, CD27 and a live/dead dye were sorted on a BD Aria II into four subsets by CD45RA and CD27. A few healthy volunteers provided blood, and the blood of each volunteer was split into CD4 and CD8 T cells and then into four differentiation subsets. About 120 ml of peripheral blood was collected from each donor, and PBMC were isolated from the blood using Ficoll-Paque PLUS density-gradient centrifugation. After sorting, cells were lysed in RLT buffer, RNA was extracted using a Qiagen RNeasy kit, and the extracted RNA was stored at -80 degrees C.

The V end loses 1 base and the J end loses 4 bases, and a stretch of 17 bases separates them. Based on the germline V gene, the CDR1 and CDR2 sequences are SGHVS and FQNEAQ. From the cysteine through the phenylalanine, the CDR3 covers 16 amino acids. Just the 48-base CDR3 DNA is kept, in frame starting at base 1. The sample comprised central memory CD4+ T cells from blood. In the paper's terms, the cell subset or site label means: central memory, CD45RA- CD27+. Recombination connected TRBV7-8 to TRBJ2-7; the D segment could be TRBD1, given 5 matching bases. The TCR was taken from a human donor in good health. The CDR3 protein sequence reads: CASSLGAPGSTYEQYF. The DNA is TGTGCCAGCAGCTTAGGAGCGCCAGGGTCTACGTACGAGCAGTACTTC. Reference TRBV7-8 and TRBJ2-7 proteins supply the regions before and after the CDR3; the full variable domain is: GAGVSQSPRYKVAKRGQDVALRCDPISGHVSLFWYQQALGQGPEFLTYFQNEAQLDKSGLPSDRFFAERPEGSVSTLKIQRTQQEDSAVYLCASSLGAPGSTYEQYFGPGTRLTVT.